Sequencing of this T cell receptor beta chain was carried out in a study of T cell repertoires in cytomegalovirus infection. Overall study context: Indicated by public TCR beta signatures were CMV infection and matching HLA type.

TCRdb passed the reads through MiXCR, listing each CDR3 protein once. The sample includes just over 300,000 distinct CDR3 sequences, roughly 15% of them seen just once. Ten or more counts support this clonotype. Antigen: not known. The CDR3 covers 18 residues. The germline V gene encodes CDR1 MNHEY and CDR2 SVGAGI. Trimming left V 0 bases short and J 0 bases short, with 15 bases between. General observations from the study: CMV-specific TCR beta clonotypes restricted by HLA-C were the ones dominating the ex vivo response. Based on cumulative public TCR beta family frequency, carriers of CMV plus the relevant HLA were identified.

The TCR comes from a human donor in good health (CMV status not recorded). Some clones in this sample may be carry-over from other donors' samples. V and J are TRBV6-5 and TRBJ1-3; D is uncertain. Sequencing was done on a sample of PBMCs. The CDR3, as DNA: TGTGCCAGCAGTTACTCGCGGCTGGCGGCACACTCTGGAAACACCATATATTTT. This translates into CASSYSRLAAHSGNTIYF.